The 23 T cell receptor beta chains reported below all come from one sample, sequenced in a study of blood T cell repertoires in COVID-19. Sequenced by immunoSEQ multiplex PCR; TCRdb stores in-frame clones only, minus some. The data contain roughly 240,000 clones, 80% to 90% of them singletons. The sequenced sample was peripheral blood. The receptors originated from a woman between 65 and 79 years old with acute or convalescent COVID-19.

The gene calls are TRBV10-3 and TRBJ2-1, with 15 positions matching TRBD2. Germline lookup yields CDR1 ENHRY and CDR2 SYGVKD. J was trimmed by 2 bases and V by 7 bases; bases with no gene match: 9. The CDR3 sequence is 18 residues long. CDR3 nucleotides: TGTGCCATCACCAACGGACTAGCGGGGGGGACAACCTACAATGAGCAGTTCTTC. Translation gives CAITNGLAGGTTYNEQFF.

J is TRBJ2-7 and V is TRBV7-8; the D gene is possibly TRBD1 (7 bases). Deletions cut 3 bases from V and 7 bases from J, with 16 bases between. The CDR3 has 14 residues. Germline V gene data show CDR1 as SGHVS and CDR2 as FQNEAQ. The CDR3 sequence: CASSFRDSGWEQYF. CDR3 in DNA: TGTGCCAGCAGCTTCCGGGACAGCGGGTGGGAGCAGTACTTC.

The rearrangement uses TRBV6-5 and TRBJ1-1, with 7 bases fitting TRBD1. Germline lookup yields CDR1 MNHEY and CDR2 SVGAGI. The length of the CDR3 is 15 residues. The V and J ends lost 8 bases and 4 bases, in that order; junction bases with no gene match: 13. DNA of the CDR3: TGTGCCAGCGAAACCCAGACAGGGCTGAGCACTGAAGCTTTCTTT. It is translated as CASETQTGLSTEAFF.

V gene TRBV4-2 combines with J gene TRBJ1-1, with 9 bases matching TRBD1. CDR1 and CDR2 from the germline V gene are LGHNA and YNFKEQ. This CDR3 has 16 amino acids. The V gene end was trimmed by 0 bases and the J gene end by 4 bases; junction bases not matched to a gene: 6. The CDR3: CASSQEGGTGPTEAFF. Here the CDR3 DNA reads TGTGCCAGCAGCCAAGAAGGTGGGACAGGGCCCACTGAAGCTTTCTTT.

The rearrangement joins TRBV5-5 to TRBJ1-5; D is undetermined. The ends were cut back, 1 base at V and 4 bases at J, with 6 bases in the middle. Germline CDR1 and CDR2: SGHKS and YYEKEE (reference sequence). CDR3 size: 13 residues. Written as DNA, the CDR3 is TGTGCCAGCAGCTTGACGGGGAATCAGCCCCAGCATTTT. Its protein product is CASSLTGNQPQHF.

V gene TRBV4-1 combines with J gene TRBJ2-3; D perhaps matches TRBD2 (6 bases). The V end was cut by 6 bases, the J end by 2 bases, with 24 bases between. Germline assignment: CDR1 MGHRA and CDR2 YSYEKL. The CDR3 is 18 residues long. This CDR3 reads CASRDLGGASKTTDTQYF. The CDR3 bases are TGCGCCAGCAGGGACTTGGGCGGGGCATCGAAAACCACAGATACGCAGTATTTT.

This chain links TRBV6-6 with TRBJ2-3, with 8 bases fitting TRBD2. The J segment lost 5 bases and the V segment lost 6 bases, leaving 13 bases of the junction unmatched. Germline loops: CDR1 MNHNY, CDR2 SVGAGI (reference sequence). The CDR3 sequence is 16 residues long. CDR3 loop: CASRLRAGAGEDTQYF. The CDR3, as DNA: TGTGCCAGCAGGCTCAGAGCGGGGGCGGGTGAAGATACGCAGTATTTT.

This sequence joins TRBV15 and TRBJ2-5; TRBD2 matches at 9 bases. V trimming: 9 bases; J trimming: 1 base; junction bases outside the gene matches: 6. In germline, CDR1 is LNHNV, CDR2 YYDKDF (reference sequence). This CDR3 comprises 14 residues. The CDR3 sequence is CATASSGVQETQYF. The CDR3 DNA reads as TGTGCCACTGCCTCTAGCGGGGTCCAAGAGACCCAGTACTTC. Full variable domain (missing parts from reference TRBV15 and TRBJ2-5): DAMVIQNPRYQVTQFGKPVTLSCSQTLNHNVMYWYQQKSSQAPKLLFHYYDKDFNNEADTPDNFQSRRPNTSFCFLDIRSPGLGDTAMYLCATASSGVQETQYFGPGTRLLVL.

CDR3 protein: CASLDRGLGSPLHF. As DNA, the CDR3 is TGTGCCAGCCTAGATAGGGGGCTCGGTTCACCCCTCCACTTT. The chain uses TRBV6-5 and TRBJ1-6; the match to TRBD1 covers 7 bases. The CDR3 covers 14 residues. V trimming: 8 bases; J trimming: 9 bases; junction bases outside the gene matches: 10. Germline V lookup: CDR1 MNHEY, CDR2 SVGAGI.

Ten or more counts support this clone. The CDR3 region is CASSESWGQGMNTEAFF. The CDR3 bases are TGCGCCAGCAGTGAGTCTTGGGGACAGGGAATGAACACTGAAGCTTTCTTT. The chain is built from TRBV10-2 and TRBJ1-1, with 9 bases lining up with TRBD1. From germline, CDR1 is WSHSY and CDR2 SAAADI. This CDR3 contains 17 residues. V shed 0 bases, J shed 0 bases, and the junction held 5 bases outside the gene matches.

This rearrangement joins TRBV10-3 to TRBJ1-5; 11 bases map to TRBD1. The germline CDR1 and CDR2 sequences are ENHRY and SYGVKD. V gave up 6 bases and J gave up 4 bases; unmatched junction bases: 2. This CDR3 is 14 amino acids long. The CDR3 loop reads CAIRGQGENQPQHF. The DNA for the CDR3 is TGTGCCATCAGGGGACAGGGGGAGAATCAGCCCCAGCATTTT.

The J gene is TRBJ1-2, the V gene TRBV7-2, with TRBD1 identical over 8 bases. The germline CDR1 and CDR2 sequences are SGHTA and FQGNSA. With V trimmed by 2 bases and J by 8 bases, 7 bases remained unmatched. The CDR3 loop spans 14 amino acids. The DNA for the CDR3 is TGTGCCAGCAGCTTATTGGGACAGGACCTCGGCTACACCTTC. Translation: CASSLLGQDLGYTF. The full variable domain, with the rest looked up from reference TRBV7-2 and TRBJ1-2, is GAGVSQSPSNKVTEKGKDVELRCDPISGHTALYWYRQSLGQGLEFLIYFQGNSAPDKSGLPSDRFSAERTGGSVSTLTIQRTQQEDSAVYLCASSLLGQDLGYTFGSGTRLTVV.

The V gene is TRBV10-3, the J gene TRBJ2-5; perhaps TRBD1 as D (7 bases). The V gene's germline CDR1 is ENHRY and CDR2 SYGVKD. The length of the CDR3 is 15 residues. The ends were cut back, 11 bases at V and 4 bases at J, with 23 bases in the middle. The CDR3 sequence is CAGSKQGGNLETQYF. In DNA form, the CDR3 reads TGTGCCGGGTCTAAGCAGGGGGGTAACTTAGAGACCCAGTACTTC.

The chain has TRBV3-1 (or the pseudogene TRBV3-2) and TRBJ2-5; D possibly corresponds to TRBD1 (6 bases). The CDR3 covers 15 residues. CDR1 and CDR2 (germline): LGHDT, YNNKEL (reference sequence). V lost 0 bases and J 5 bases, leaving 13 bases between the germline ends. CDR3 nucleotide sequence: TGTGCCAGCAGCCAAGAGGCTATTAGGGGGGAGACCCAGTACTTC. Its protein is CASSQEAIRGETQYF.

The chain employs TRBV7-2 and TRBJ1-2, with 7 bases that match TRBD1. This CDR3 is 15 amino acids long. J gave up 5 bases and V 5 bases, and 11 bases lay outside the gene matches. CDR1 is SGHTA and CDR2 is FQGNSA in the germline V gene. In DNA form, the CDR3 reads TGTGCCAGCAGCCCCCGAACAGGGGCAGTTTATGGCTACACCTTC. As protein: CASSPRTGAVYGYTF.

Here the CDR3 reads CASSSRMLATEQYF. The CDR3 bases are TGTGCCAGCAGTTCCAGGATGTTGGCTACCGAGCAGTACTTC. The chain uses TRBV6-5 and TRBJ2-7, with unresolved D. Trimming shortened V by 4 bases and J by 6 bases, and 16 bases separated the two germline ends. This CDR3 region has 14 residues. CDR1 and CDR2 (germline): MNHEY, SVGAGI.

This chain joins TRBV28 and TRBJ1-1; D is undetermined. Trimming cost V 5 bases and J 1 base, with 8 bases left between them. This CDR3 spans 13 amino acids. Germline assignment: CDR1 MDHEN and CDR2 SYDVKM. The CDR3 nucleotides are TGTGCCAGCAGTCCAACATGGAACACTGAAGCTTTCTTT. Translating it yields CASSPTWNTEAFF.

In this sample, this clone turned up once. This sequence joins TRBV7-9 and TRBJ2-1; 11 positions agree with TRBD2. The germline gives CDR1 SEHNR, CDR2 FQNEAQ (reference sequence). The CDR3 totals 16 residues. V dropped 5 bases and J dropped 3; count of bases not matched to a gene: 6. CDR3 amino acids: CASSHYGTSGYNEQFF. CDR3 sequence (DNA): TGTGCCAGCAGCCACTACGGGACTAGCGGCTACAATGAGCAGTTCTTC.

The chain has TRBV4-1 and TRBJ1-3, with TRBD1 as a possible D gene (6 bases). V was pared by 6 bases and J by 0 bases, with 9 bases between. The CDR3 has 14 residues. Looked up from germline, CDR1 is MGHRA and CDR2 is YSYEKL. CDR3 residues: CASRSRGSGNTIYF. Here the CDR3 DNA reads TGCGCCAGCAGGAGCAGGGGCTCTGGAAACACCATATATTTT.

The chain carries TRBV6-5 and TRBJ2-7, with TRBD1 matching over 9 bases. The CDR3 loop spans 13 amino acids. The germline V gene encodes CDR1 MNHEY and CDR2 SVGAGI. V lost 11 bases, J lost 3 bases, and 8 bases stayed unmatched. CDR3 in DNA: TGTGCCGTAACCCTGGGACAGGGCTACGAGCAGTACTTC. As protein: CAVTLGQGYEQYF.

This clone was observed a few times. The same CDR3 can be traced to other DNA sequences in this sample. This chain joins TRBV18 and TRBJ2-2; 8 nucleotides line up with TRBD1. Germline trimming cut 6 bases from V and 0 bases from J; bases unmatched to any gene: 3. CDR1 and CDR2 from the germline V gene are KGHSH and LQKENI. The CDR3 is 15 residues long. This CDR3 is CASSLGQANTGELFF. The CDR3 DNA follows: TGTGCCAGCTCGCTGGGACAGGCGAACACCGGGGAGCTGTTTTTT.

This clone occurred once. The J gene is TRBJ1-3, the V gene TRBV3-1 (or the pseudogene TRBV3-2); no definite D call. The ends were cut back, 1 base at V and 2 bases at J, with 9 bases in the middle. CDR1 and CDR2 (germline): LGHDT, YNNKEL (reference sequence). The CDR3 is made up of 15 amino acids. The CDR3 DNA is TGTGCCAGCAGCCAAGGTTTACCAGCTGGAAACACCATATATTTT. Translation: CASSQGLPAGNTIYF.

The count of this clone is one. J is TRBJ1-2 and V is TRBV11-2; TRBD1 is a possible D gene (5 bases). The V end lost 2 bases, the J end lost 5 bases, and 15 bases lay between the germline ends. The germline V gene encodes CDR1 SGHAT and CDR2 FQNNGV. This CDR3 has 15 residues. CDR3 nucleotides: TGTGCCAGCAGCTTATCTTGGACCCAGGGATATGGCTACACCTTC. Its protein product is CASSLSWTQGYGYTF. The entire variable domain, with the rest obtained from reference TRBV11-2 and TRBJ1-2, is as follows: EAGVAQSPRYKIIEKRQSVAFWCNPISGHATLYWYQQILGQGPKLLIQFQNNGVVDDSQLPKDRFSAERLKGVDSTLKIQPAKLEDSAVYLCASSLSWTQGYGYTFGSGTRLTVV.